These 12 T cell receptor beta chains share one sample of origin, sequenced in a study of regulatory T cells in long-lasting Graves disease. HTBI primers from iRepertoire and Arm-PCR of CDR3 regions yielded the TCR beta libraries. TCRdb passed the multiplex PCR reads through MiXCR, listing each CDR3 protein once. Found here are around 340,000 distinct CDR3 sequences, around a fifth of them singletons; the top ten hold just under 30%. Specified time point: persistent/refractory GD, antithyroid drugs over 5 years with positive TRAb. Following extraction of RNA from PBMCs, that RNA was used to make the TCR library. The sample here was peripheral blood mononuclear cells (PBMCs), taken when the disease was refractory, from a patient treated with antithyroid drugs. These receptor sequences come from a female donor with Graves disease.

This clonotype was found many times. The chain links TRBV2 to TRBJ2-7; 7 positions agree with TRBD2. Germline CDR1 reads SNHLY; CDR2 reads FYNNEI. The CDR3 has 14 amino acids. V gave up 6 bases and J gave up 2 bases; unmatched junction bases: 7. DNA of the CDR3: TGTGCCAGCAGGACGTGGACTAGAGCCTACGAGCAGTACTTC. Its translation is CASRTWTRAYEQYF.

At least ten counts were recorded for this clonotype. Here the CDR3 DNA reads TGTGCCAGCAGCTTACAGACGGGGGCTGGGGAGACCCAGTACTTC. It yields the protein CASSLQTGAGETQYF. The chain employs TRBV7-2 and TRBJ2-5, with D perhaps matching TRBD1 or TRBD2 (6 bases each). V shed 2 bases and J shed 5 bases, with 15 bases lying between them. Germline V gene data show CDR1 as SGHTA and CDR2 as FQGNSA. The CDR3 consists of 15 residues.

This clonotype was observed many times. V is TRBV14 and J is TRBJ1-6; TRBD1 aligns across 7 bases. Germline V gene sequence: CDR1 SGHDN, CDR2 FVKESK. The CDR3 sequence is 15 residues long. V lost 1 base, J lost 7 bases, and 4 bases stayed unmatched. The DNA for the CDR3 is TGTGCCAGCAGCCAAGCTCGCAGGGGGAATTCACCCCTCCACTTT. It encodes CASSQARRGNSPLHF.

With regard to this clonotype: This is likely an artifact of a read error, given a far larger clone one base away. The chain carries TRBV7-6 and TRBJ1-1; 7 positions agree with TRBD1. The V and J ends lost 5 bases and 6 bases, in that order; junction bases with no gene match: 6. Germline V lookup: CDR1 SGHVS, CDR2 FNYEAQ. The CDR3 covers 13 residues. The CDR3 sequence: CASSPNQGAEAFF. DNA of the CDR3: TGTGCCAGCAGCCCAAATCAGGGGGCTGAAGCTTTCTTT.

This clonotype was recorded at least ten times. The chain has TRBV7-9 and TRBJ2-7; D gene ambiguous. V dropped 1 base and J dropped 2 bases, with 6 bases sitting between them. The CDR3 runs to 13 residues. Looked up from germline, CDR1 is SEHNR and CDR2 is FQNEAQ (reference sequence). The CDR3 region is CASSLGAPYEQYF. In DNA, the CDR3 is TGTGCCAGCAGCTTAGGGGCCCCCTACGAGCAGTACTTC.

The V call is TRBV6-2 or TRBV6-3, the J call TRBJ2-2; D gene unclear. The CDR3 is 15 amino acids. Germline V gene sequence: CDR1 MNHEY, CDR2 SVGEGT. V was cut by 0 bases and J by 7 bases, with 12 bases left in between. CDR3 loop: CASSYSPDGGGELFF. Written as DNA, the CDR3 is TGTGCCAGCAGTTACTCACCTGATGGCGGCGGGGAGCTGTTTTTT.

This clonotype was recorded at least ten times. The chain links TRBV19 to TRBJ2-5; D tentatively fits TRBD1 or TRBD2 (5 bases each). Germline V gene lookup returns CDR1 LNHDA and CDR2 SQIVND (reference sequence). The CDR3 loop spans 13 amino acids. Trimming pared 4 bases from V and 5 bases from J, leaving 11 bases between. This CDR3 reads CASSTGRGETQYF. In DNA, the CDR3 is TGTGCCAGTAGTACGGGACGGGGTGAGACCCAGTACTTC.

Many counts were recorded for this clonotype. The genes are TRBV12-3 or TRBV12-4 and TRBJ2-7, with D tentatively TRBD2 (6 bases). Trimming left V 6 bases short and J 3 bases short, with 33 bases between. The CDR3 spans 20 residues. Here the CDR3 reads CASRPSQRDGYQSGYYEQYF. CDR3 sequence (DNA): TGTGCCAGCAGACCCTCACAACGGGACGGTTACCAAAGCGGGTACTACGAGCAGTACTTC.

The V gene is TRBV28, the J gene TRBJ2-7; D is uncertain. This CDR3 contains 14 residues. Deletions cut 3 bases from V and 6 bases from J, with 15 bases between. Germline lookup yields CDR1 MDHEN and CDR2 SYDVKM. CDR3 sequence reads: CASSFPKWGGEQYF. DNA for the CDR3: TGTGCCAGCAGTTTCCCCAAGTGGGGTGGCGAGCAGTACTTC.

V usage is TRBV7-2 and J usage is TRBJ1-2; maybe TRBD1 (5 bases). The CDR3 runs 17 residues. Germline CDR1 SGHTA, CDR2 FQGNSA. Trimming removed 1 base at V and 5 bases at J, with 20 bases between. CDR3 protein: CASSLVAPGPRPYGYTF. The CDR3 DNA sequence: TGTGCCAGCAGCTTAGTCGCCCCGGGACCAAGGCCGTATGGCTACACCTTC.

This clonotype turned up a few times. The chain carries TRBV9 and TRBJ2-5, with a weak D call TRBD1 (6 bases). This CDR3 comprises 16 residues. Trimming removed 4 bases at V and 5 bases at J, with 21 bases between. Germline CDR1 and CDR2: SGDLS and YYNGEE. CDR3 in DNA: TGTGCCAGCAGCCCTCACGGTTGGGGGCTCGGGGAGACCCAGTACTTC. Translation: CASSPHGWGLGETQYF. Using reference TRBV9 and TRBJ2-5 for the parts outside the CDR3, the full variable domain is DSGVTQTPKHLITATGQRVTLRCSPRSGDLSVYWYQQSLDQGLQFLIQYYNGEERAKGNILERFSAQQFPDLHSELNLSSLELGDSALYFCASSPHGWGLGETQYFGPGTRLLVL.

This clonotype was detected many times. The CDR3 region has the DNA TGTGCCAGCAGCTTAATGGGGACAGCGTCCTACGAGCAGTACTTC. This gives the protein CASSLMGTASYEQYF. This chain links TRBV7-3 with TRBJ2-7; 7 bases are shared with TRBD1. The germline V gene encodes CDR1 SGHTA and CDR2 FQGTGA. This CDR3 is 15 amino acids long. The V gene end was trimmed by 1 base and the J gene end by 1 base; junction bases not matched to a gene: 4. Together with reference TRBV7-3 and TRBJ2-7, the CDR3 gives the full variable domain: GAGVSQTPSNKVTEKGKYVELRCDPISGHTALYWYRQSLGQGPEFLIYFQGTGAADDSGLPNDRFFAVRPEGSVSTLKIQRTERGDSAVYLCASSLMGTASYEQYFGPGTRLTVT.